This T cell receptor (beta chain) was observed in a study of shared clonotypes between healthy human individuals. Study-wide points: Sharing across four donors was highest in naive CD4 (roughly 5%) and lowest in memory CD8 (around 0.4%). Relative to clonotypes present in all four donors, those not shared had lower generation probabilities. Donor scarcity curtailed the genetic and exposure-history diversity represented herein.

Sorted subsets were amplified in replicate PCRs using approximately 0.2 ug DNA, about 30,000 T cell genomes. Some clones are missing from TCRdb's copy, which holds only in-frame ones; the method was immunoSEQ multiplex PCR. The sample carries millions of clones, 85% to 95% recorded once. Germline V gene sequence: CDR1 MNHEY, CDR2 SMNVEV (reference sequence). V lost 5 bases to trimming and J lost 5 bases, with 18 bases between them. The CDR3 covers 15 residues. Of note for this clone: Its antigen is not identified.

Naive CD8 cells comprised CD45RO-negative, CCR7-positively selected cells, excluding terminally differentiated effector memory CD45RA+ cells. The rearrangement links TRBV27 to TRBJ2-5; D possibly corresponds to TRBD1 (6 bases). This receptor was obtained from a man aged 18 to 29 in good health. Sequencing was carried out using naive CD8+ T cells sorted from blood. CDR3 residues: CASSRWTDSLETQYF. The CDR3 DNA is TGTGCCAGCAGTCGGTGGACAGACTCCTTGGAGACCCAGTACTTC.